This record covers a single TCR beta chain. As yet, its antigen is unknown. The sample originates from a study of cytomegalovirus exposure and HLA in healthy donors. In the study overall: An early data release held some 85 million unique TCRs from HLA-typed donors. Caucasian-associated ancestry cluster membership applied to about four fifths of around 400 genotyped donors. General study results and limits: Trimming of TCR beta V- and J-genes showed a link, identified in a later analysis, to a missense DCLRE1C variant. Likely technical artifact: a cluster of highly shared sequence variants.

V lost 1 base and J 4 bases, leaving 14 bases between the germline ends. CDR1 is MDHEN, CDR2 SYDVKM, per germline. The CDR3 contains 16 residues. Amplification used 60 Vbeta primers and 13 Jbeta primers. Here immunoSEQ multiplex PCR was the method, and the copy in TCRdb shows in-frame clones only, minus some. This sample has some 190,000 clones; roughly 90% occur once, and the top ten carry 0.31%. This clonotype originated in a woman aged 25 to 45 in good health and CMV-seronegative. What was sequenced was PBMCs. The chain joins TRBV28 to TRBJ2-1; D is possibly TRBD1 (6 bases). CDR3 sequence reads: CASSLSTITGYNEQFF. The CDR3 DNA follows: TGTGCCAGCAGTTTATCGACCATTACAGGGTACAATGAGCAGTTCTTC.